The rows below give T cell receptor beta chains drawn from one sample of a study of T cell responses to AZD1222 COVID-19 vaccine. Clones were sequenced by immunoSEQ multiplex PCR, and TCRdb holds only the in-frame ones, with some missing. The data contain roughly 150,000 clones, about 90% of them singletons. The sequenced sample was peripheral blood, obtained on day 0 of AZD1222 vaccination. The receptors stem from an adult in good health. Each CDR3 is given with its conserved first and last residue. The order of the fields is clone size, J gene, D gene, V gene, CDR3 protein, CDR3 DNA. The D gene is left open where the match is weak. Some rows have no size entry. The others give once, few or many, or a class for an expanded clone.

clone size: NA
J gene: TRBJ1-2
D gene: NA
V gene: TRBV19
CDR3 protein: CASRQDRNTYGYTF
CDR3 DNA: TGTGCCAGTAGACAAGACAGGAACACTTATGGCTACACCTTC

clone size: NA
J gene: TRBJ2-5
D gene: NA
V gene: TRBV7-8
CDR3 protein: CASSWGPETQYF
CDR3 DNA: TGTGCCAGCAGCTGGGGTCCGGAGACCCAGTACTTC

clone size: NA
J gene: TRBJ2-5
D gene: NA
V gene: TRBV14
CDR3 protein: CASSQESTLGTQYF
CDR3 DNA: TGTGCCAGCAGCCAAGAATCCACCCTCGGGACCCAGTACTTC

clone size: NA
J gene: TRBJ2-1
D gene: TRBD1
V gene: TRBV18
CDR3 protein: CASLWAGGRYNEQFF
CDR3 DNA: TGTGCCAGCCTATGGGCAGGGGGAAGGTACAATGAGCAGTTCTTC

clone size: NA
J gene: TRBJ1-1
D gene: NA
V gene: TRBV19
CDR3 protein: CASSLGQTGAFF
CDR3 DNA: TGTGCCAGTAGTTTAGGGCAGACGGGAGCTTTCTTT

clone size: once
J gene: TRBJ1-5
D gene: NA
V gene: TRBV12-3/TRBV12-4
CDR3 protein: CASSFDQPQHF
CDR3 DNA: TGTGCCAGCAGTTTCGATCAGCCCCAGCATTTT

clone size: NA
J gene: TRBJ2-1
D gene: NA
V gene: TRBV7-3
CDR3 protein: CASSLTRVAVGEQFF
CDR3 DNA: TGTGCCAGCAGCTTAACGAGAGTAGCAGTGGGTGAGCAGTTCTTC

clone size: NA
J gene: TRBJ2-1
D gene: NA
V gene: TRBV2
CDR3 protein: CASTSDRYNEQFF
CDR3 DNA: TGTGCCAGCACCTCGGACCGCTACAATGAGCAGTTCTTC

clone size: NA
J gene: TRBJ2-5
D gene: NA
V gene: TRBV7-8
CDR3 protein: CASSAGMGVGQETQYF
CDR3 DNA: TGTGCCAGCTCTGCCGGGATGGGGGTTGGTCAAGAGACCCAGTACTTC

clone size: NA
J gene: TRBJ1-1
D gene: NA
V gene: TRBV6-1
CDR3 protein: CASSLQGNTEAFF
CDR3 DNA: TGTGCCAGCAGCCTACAGGGAAACACTGAAGCTTTCTTT

clone size: NA
J gene: TRBJ1-5
D gene: NA
V gene: TRBV29-1
CDR3 protein: CSVGGPASGNQPQHF
CDR3 DNA: TGCAGCGTGGGGGGTCCAGCGTCGGGCAATCAGCCCCAGCATTTT

clone size: NA
J gene: TRBJ1-1
D gene: NA
V gene: TRBV29-1
CDR3 protein: CSVEQGIGTEAFF
CDR3 DNA: TGCAGCGTTGAACAGGGAATAGGCACTGAAGCTTTCTTT

clone size: NA
J gene: TRBJ2-3
D gene: NA
V gene: TRBV29-1
CDR3 protein: CSVRERDPGTQYF
CDR3 DNA: TGCAGCGTTCGAGAGCGAGACCCAGGTACGCAGTATTTT

clone size: NA
J gene: TRBJ1-1
D gene: NA
V gene: TRBV7-9
CDR3 protein: CASSYQGNPTEAFF
CDR3 DNA: TGTGCCAGCAGCTATCAAGGGAATCCGACTGAAGCTTTCTTT

clone size: NA
J gene: TRBJ2-5
D gene: NA
V gene: TRBV7-8
CDR3 protein: CASSPNDRTLTQYF
CDR3 DNA: TGTGCCAGCAGCCCCAACGACAGGACCCTGACCCAGTACTTC

clone size: once
J gene: TRBJ2-7
D gene: NA
V gene: TRBV27
CDR3 protein: CASSSSLGIYEQYF
CDR3 DNA: TGTGCCAGCAGTTCCAGTCTCGGCATCTACGAGCAGTACTTC

clone size: NA
J gene: TRBJ2-3
D gene: TRBD2
V gene: TRBV13
CDR3 protein: CASSELALGTDTQYF
CDR3 DNA: TGTGCCAGCAGCGAACTAGCGTTGGGCACAGATACGCAGTATTTT

clone size: NA
J gene: TRBJ1-2
D gene: NA
V gene: TRBV28
CDR3 protein: CASRPWDTNYGYTF
CDR3 DNA: TGTGCCAGCAGACCCTGGGACACCAACTATGGCTACACCTTC

clone size: NA
J gene: TRBJ2-1
D gene: NA
V gene: TRBV30
CDR3 protein: CAWSKSFINEQFF
CDR3 DNA: TGTGCCTGGTCGAAATCCTTTATCAATGAGCAGTTCTTC

clone size: NA
J gene: TRBJ2-1
D gene: TRBD2
V gene: TRBV4-1
CDR3 protein: CASSQEASGRASEFF
CDR3 DNA: TGCGCCAGCAGCCAAGAGGCGAGTGGGAGGGCCTCGGAGTTCTTC

clone size: NA
J gene: TRBJ2-1
D gene: TRBD2
V gene: TRBV28
CDR3 protein: CASSFDSGSYNEQFF
CDR3 DNA: TGTGCCAGCAGTTTTGATAGCGGGAGTTACAATGAGCAGTTCTTC

clone size: NA
J gene: TRBJ2-1
D gene: NA
V gene: TRBV24-1
CDR3 protein: CATSDYRVGEQFF
CDR3 DNA: TGTGCCACCAGTGATTATAGGGTGGGTGAGCAGTTCTTC

clone size: NA
J gene: TRBJ2-2
D gene: NA
V gene: TRBV7-2
CDR3 protein: CASSLGVQFTGELFF
CDR3 DNA: TGTGCCAGCAGCTTAGGGGTCCAGTTTACCGGGGAGCTGTTTTTT

clone size: NA
J gene: TRBJ1-2
D gene: TRBD1
V gene: TRBV30
CDR3 protein: CAWSRAGQVDGYTF
CDR3 DNA: TGTGCCTGGAGTAGGGCGGGACAGGTTGATGGCTACACCTTC

clone size: NA
J gene: TRBJ1-3
D gene: TRBD1
V gene: TRBV6-1
CDR3 protein: CASSPGQPGNTIYF
CDR3 DNA: TGTGCCAGCAGCCCGGGACAGCCTGGAAACACCATATATTTT

clone size: NA
J gene: TRBJ1-1
D gene: NA
V gene: TRBV29-1
CDR3 protein: CSSARQVEAFF
CDR3 DNA: TGCAGTTCTGCCCGACAGGTTGAAGCTTTCTTT

clone size: NA
J gene: TRBJ1-2
D gene: NA
V gene: TRBV2
CDR3 protein: CASTDSPTGLNYGYTF
CDR3 DNA: TGTGCCAGCACCGATTCCCCCACAGGGCTCAACTATGGCTACACCTTC

clone size: NA
J gene: TRBJ2-1
D gene: NA
V gene: TRBV6-5
CDR3 protein: CASSRDNEQFF
CDR3 DNA: TGTGCCAGCAGCCGGGACAATGAGCAGTTCTTC

clone size: NA
J gene: TRBJ1-1
D gene: TRBD1
V gene: TRBV18
CDR3 protein: CASSPRPTGAQNGTEAFF
CDR3 DNA: TGTGCCAGCTCACCACGTCCGACAGGGGCCCAGAATGGCACTGAAGCTTTCTTT

clone size: NA
J gene: TRBJ1-2
D gene: NA
V gene: TRBV6-2/TRBV6-3
CDR3 protein: CASSPPPGYTF
CDR3 DNA: TGTGCCAGCAGTCCCCCGCCCGGCTACACCTTC

clone size: NA
J gene: TRBJ1-2
D gene: NA
V gene: TRBV28
CDR3 protein: CASDGQRSYGYTF
CDR3 DNA: TGTGCCAGCGACGGACAGCGAAGCTATGGCTACACCTTC

clone size: NA
J gene: TRBJ1-2
D gene: TRBD1
V gene: TRBV10-3
CDR3 protein: CAIRAQAGGDYTF
CDR3 DNA: TGTGCCATCAGAGCCCAGGCAGGGGGAGACTACACCTTC

clone size: NA
J gene: TRBJ1-1
D gene: NA
V gene: TRBV7-9
CDR3 protein: CAIGKEERTEAFF
CDR3 DNA: TGTGCCATCGGCAAGGAGGAACGCACTGAAGCTTTCTTT

clone size: NA
J gene: TRBJ1-4
D gene: NA
V gene: TRBV19
CDR3 protein: CASSPWTPGEKLFF
CDR3 DNA: TGTGCCAGTAGTCCCTGGACCCCAGGGGAAAAACTGTTTTTT

clone size: once
J gene: TRBJ1-1
D gene: TRBD1
V gene: TRBV18
CDR3 protein: CASSPWTGADTEAFF
CDR3 DNA: TGTGCCAGCTCACCCTGGACAGGGGCGGACACTGAAGCTTTCTTT

clone size: NA
J gene: TRBJ2-5
D gene: NA
V gene: TRBV6-2/TRBV6-3
CDR3 protein: CASSYFRGSETQYF
CDR3 DNA: TGTGCCAGCAGTTACTTCCGGGGGAGTGAGACCCAGTACTTC

clone size: NA
J gene: TRBJ1-1
D gene: NA
V gene: TRBV29-1
CDR3 protein: CSVEQGINTEAFF
CDR3 DNA: TGCAGCGTTGAGCAGGGGATTAACACTGAAGCTTTCTTT

clone size: NA
J gene: TRBJ1-2
D gene: NA
V gene: TRBV6-5
CDR3 protein: CASSYVGTFLAGYTF
CDR3 DNA: TGTGCCAGCAGTTATGTCGGGACCTTCTTGGCGGGCTACACCTTC

clone size: NA
J gene: TRBJ2-1
D gene: TRBD2
V gene: TRBV7-9
CDR3 protein: CASSPGLAAYNEQFF
CDR3 DNA: TGTGCCAGCAGCCCAGGACTAGCCGCCTACAATGAGCAGTTCTTC

clone size: NA
J gene: TRBJ2-3
D gene: NA
V gene: TRBV5-1
CDR3 protein: CASSPRGPTDTQYF
CDR3 DNA: TGCGCCAGCAGCCCCAGGGGTCCCACAGATACGCAGTATTTT

clone size: once
J gene: TRBJ1-1
D gene: TRBD1
V gene: TRBV5-4
CDR3 protein: CASSPYLTGKGRTEAFF
CDR3 DNA: TGTGCCAGCAGCCCATACTTGACAGGGAAAGGGCGAACTGAAGCTTTCTTT

clone size: NA
J gene: TRBJ2-1
D gene: TRBD2
V gene: TRBV19
CDR3 protein: CASSVLAGGGYNEQFF
CDR3 DNA: TGTGCCAGTAGTGTCCTAGCGGGAGGGGGGTACAATGAGCAGTTCTTC

clone size: NA
J gene: TRBJ2-7
D gene: TRBD1
V gene: TRBV6-5
CDR3 protein: CASSSRDRFAYEQYF
CDR3 DNA: TGTGCCAGCAGTTCGAGGGACAGGTTCGCCTACGAGCAGTACTTC

clone size: NA
J gene: TRBJ2-4
D gene: NA
V gene: TRBV28
CDR3 protein: CASSLLSLAKNIQYF
CDR3 DNA: TGTGCCAGCAGTTTATTATCTCTAGCCAAAAACATTCAGTACTTC

clone size: NA
J gene: TRBJ1-3
D gene: NA
V gene: TRBV28
CDR3 protein: CASSSTGRDTIYF
CDR3 DNA: TGTGCCAGCAGTTCCACAGGGAGGGACACCATATATTTT

clone size: NA
J gene: TRBJ1-5
D gene: NA
V gene: TRBV28
CDR3 protein: CASSINNRGQPQHF
CDR3 DNA: TGTGCCAGCAGTATCAATAATAGGGGTCAGCCCCAGCATTTT

clone size: NA
J gene: TRBJ1-1
D gene: NA
V gene: TRBV4-2
CDR3 protein: CASSQERQRVTEAFF
CDR3 DNA: TGTGCCAGCAGCCAAGAACGCCAGAGGGTAACTGAAGCTTTCTTT